This T cell receptor (beta chain) was documented in a study of T cells in Graves' hyperthyroidism and ophthalmopathy. Study at large: Blood was drawn when the patient was first diagnosed and still untreated.

The CDR3 has 19 residues. CDR1 and CDR2 (germline): ENHRY, SYGVKD. Study results and caveats: Blood also showed most of the thyroid clonotypes that were expanded above 0.001.

Of note for this clonotype: What it binds is not known. One end of the junction fails to match germline, which may point to a read error.

TCR beta CDR3 regions were amplified from RNA transcripts. HTBI primers drove first-round RT-PCR of the TCR CDR3. TCRdb reanalysed the multiplex PCR reads using MiXCR and keeps one entry per CDR3 protein. This repertoire shows about 760,000 distinct CDR3 sequences, 35% found once; its top ten account for roughly 30%. The chain carries TRBV10-3 and TRBJ1-3, with D perhaps matching TRBD1 (6 bases). The sample consisted of blood. The receptor was derived from a woman aged 40-49 years with Graves' hyperthyroidism. Here the CDR3 reads CAISETVTLQGNLGNAIYF. DNA of the CDR3: TGTGCCATCAGTGAGACGGTGACTCTACAGGGAAATCTTGGAAACGCCATATATTTT.